A selection of T cell receptor beta chains follows, all from one sample in a study of T cell clusters in autoimmune cytopenias. TCRdb processed the multiplex PCR reads again and assigns one entry to each CDR3 protein, with no DNA. This sample's table has several thousand distinct CDR3 sequences. Separately, the same data were catalogued under a study of T cell repertoires in aging, cancer and after chemotherapy.

What was sequenced was peripheral blood. All receptors come from a human donor in good health. The CDR3 runs from the conserved cysteine through the conserved F or W. Clone size is shown for a subset of rows, as once, few, many or a class of expanded clone.

v_call	clone_size	j_call	cdr3_aa
TRBV29-1	medium-sized	TRBJ2-7	CSVDTSGTTYEQYF
TRBV7-6	medium-sized	TRBJ2-7	CASSPGHEQYF
TRBV19	medium-sized	TRBJ2-7	CATSQRHEQYF
TRBV12-3/TRBV12-4	.	TRBJ1-2	CASRGTGALLHGYTF
TRBV18	medium-sized	TRBJ2-3	CASSPQQSTDTQYF
TRBV6-1	medium-sized	TRBJ2-3	CASTRTASTDTQYF
TRBV11-1	.	TRBJ2-1	CASSDSGIYNEQFF
TRBV5-4	.	TRBJ2-3	CASSHPLAGGPSTDTQYF
TRBV5-4	.	TRBJ2-5	CASSSKGTEETQYF
TRBV12-3/TRBV12-4	.	TRBJ1-2	CASRHRTGRYYGYTF
TRBV7-9	.	TRBJ2-7	CASSSTSGIEEQYF